This T cell receptor (beta chain) was documented in a study of T cell responses to AZD1222 COVID-19 vaccine. Profiling relied on immunoSEQ multiplex PCR, and the TCRdb table lists in-frame clones only, not all of them. Among 180,000 or so clones listed, about 91% were seen once. Germline V gives CDR1 MDHEN, CDR2 SYDVKM. CDR3 size: 15 residues. The V gene lost 8 bases and the J gene lost 5 bases, with 18 bases spanning the gap. This receptor was obtained from an adult who received the AZD1222 COVID-19 vaccine. Sequencing used peripheral blood, obtained 28 days after the second AZD1222 dose. The J gene is TRBJ2-2, the V gene TRBV28; possible D gene TRBD1, 6 bases. The CDR3 DNA sequence: TGTGCCAGCGTTTCAAGTGGCAGGGGAACCGGGGAGCTGTTTTTT. Translating it yields CASVSSGRGTGELFF.